In its sample, the clone carrying this T cell receptor beta chain was seen once. Grouping used clinical history reported by participants in a survey and questionnaire. Before being deemed recovered, Cohort 3 donors had two negative PCRs, clearance, or symptom resolution. Unmatched junction bases numbered 12, after V lost 2 bases and J lost 6 bases. The CDR3 has 16 amino acids. Germline CDR1 SGHRS, CDR2 YFSETQ. This specimen belongs to a study of blood T cell repertoires in COVID-19. Overall study: T cells, B-cell-depleted T cells, or PBMCs supplied cDNA or gDNA.

Methods used by the authors: Amplifying reference gene primers gave estimates of nucleated cell counts. The protocol was immunoSEQ multiplex PCR, while the TCRdb copy is restricted to in-frame clones and leaves out a portion. That table furnishes V, J and clone size, whereas the DNA furnished D and trimming. The sample includes 370,000 or so clones, around 87% of them seen just once. The sample was PBMCs or T cells enriched from blood (not recorded which). The rearrangement links TRBV5-1 to TRBJ1-2; 8 bases agree with TRBD1. The source of this sequence is a man aged 25 to 40 who had recovered from COVID-19. CDR3 in DNA: TGCGCCAGCAGCTTCGACAGGGGTACGATGGCGCATGGCTACACCTTC. Amino acid sequence: CASSFDRGTMAHGYTF.